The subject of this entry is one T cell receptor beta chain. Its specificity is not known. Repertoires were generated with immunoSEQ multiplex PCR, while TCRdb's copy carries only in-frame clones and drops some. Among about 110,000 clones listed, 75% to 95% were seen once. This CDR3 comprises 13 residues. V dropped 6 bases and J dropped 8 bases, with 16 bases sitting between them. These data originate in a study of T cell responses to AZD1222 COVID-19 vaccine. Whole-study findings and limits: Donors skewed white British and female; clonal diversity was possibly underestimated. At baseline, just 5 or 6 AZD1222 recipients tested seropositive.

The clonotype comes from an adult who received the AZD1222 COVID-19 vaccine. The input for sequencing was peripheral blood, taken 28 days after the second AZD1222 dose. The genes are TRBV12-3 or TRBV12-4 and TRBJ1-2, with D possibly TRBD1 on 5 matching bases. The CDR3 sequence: CASRPGTARGYTF. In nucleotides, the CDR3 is TGTGCCAGCAGACCCGGGACCGCTCGCGGCTACACCTTC.